This TCR beta chain was sequenced for a study of shared clonotypes between healthy human individuals. Germline lookup yields CDR1 MNHNS and CDR2 SASEGT. V gave up 1 base and J gave up 4 bases, with 9 bases separating them. The CDR3 is 14 amino acids. Authors' analysis steps: ImmunoSEQ output held junction-only sequences without quality scores, so filtering differed. Data came from immunoSEQ multiplex PCR; TCRdb stores just in-frame clones and leaves some out. The DNA gave D and trimming, while V, J and clone size come from that table. The sample includes roughly 2.6 million clones, around nine tenths of them seen just once.

The sequence derives from a man between 18 and 29 years old in good health. The source material was naive CD4+ T cells sorted from blood. The subset was: CD45RA+ positively selected. The chain couples TRBV6-1 to TRBJ2-3; unclear D gene. Here the CDR3 reads CASSEVDEADTQYF. In nucleotides, the CDR3 is TGTGCCAGCAGTGAAGTTGATGAGGCAGATACGCAGTATTTT.